Below are 10 T cell receptor beta chains sequenced from a single sample in a study of T cell responses to AZD1222 COVID-19 vaccine. Clones were read by immunoSEQ multiplex PCR, and TCRdb kept only the in-frame ones, dropping some. The sample holds about 89,000 clones, about 86% seen once. Source: peripheral blood, taken 28 days after the second AZD1222 dose. The receptors stem from an adult who received the AZD1222 COVID-19 vaccine.

The gene calls are TRBV2 and TRBJ2-7; D could derive from TRBD1 or TRBD2 (5 bases each). The CDR3 spans 14 residues. V shed 8 bases and J shed 0 bases, with 14 bases lying between them. CDR1 and CDR2 (germline): SNHLY, FYNNEI. The CDR3 coding sequence is TGTGCCAGCCATGGGTGGGGGTCCTCCTACGAGCAGTACTTC. This gives the protein CASHGWGSSYEQYF.

The genes are TRBV3-1 (or the pseudogene TRBV3-2) and TRBJ1-3, with TRBD1 as a possible D gene (6 bases). Per germline, CDR1 LGHDT and CDR2 YNNKEL (reference sequence). The CDR3 is 15 amino acids. The V gene lost 4 bases and the J gene lost 5 bases, with 15 bases spanning the gap. The CDR3: CASSPGQRSRNTIYF. In DNA form, the CDR3 reads TGTGCCAGCAGCCCGGGACAACGGTCGCGAAACACCATATATTTT.

The chain recombines TRBV27 with TRBJ1-4, with 7 bases matching TRBD1. V shed 6 bases, J shed 7 bases, and the junction held 8 bases outside the gene matches. From germline, CDR1 is MNHEY and CDR2 SMNVEV (reference sequence). The CDR3 covers 14 residues. The CDR3 DNA reads as TGTGCCAGCAGGGATCAGGGGGGGGGTGAAAAACTGTTTTTT. This gives the protein CASRDQGGGEKLFF.

V gene TRBV2 combines with J gene TRBJ2-2, with 7 nucleotides matching TRBD2. Trimming at V came to 4 bases and at J to 5 bases, leaving 10 bases not matched to a gene. Germline V gives CDR1 SNHLY, CDR2 FYNNEI. The CDR3 covers 16 residues. Here the CDR3 reads CASSVAGGRGTGELFF. The DNA for the CDR3 is TGTGCCAGCAGTGTAGCGGGCGGGCGGGGTACCGGGGAGCTGTTTTTT.

V usage is TRBV4-3 and J usage is TRBJ2-2; 8 nucleotides match TRBD2. CDR1 and CDR2 (germline): LGHNA, YSLEER. The CDR3 runs 16 residues. V was clipped by 1 base and J by 6 bases; unmatched bases: 7. The CDR3 DNA reads as TGCGCCAGCAGCCAAGGTCCCACGGGAGGGGCCGGGGAGCTGTTTTTT. Its translation is CASSQGPTGGAGELFF.

Only one count was recorded for this clone. CDR3 region: CASSLSQDGRGRELFF. CDR3 nucleotide sequence: TGTGCCAGCAGTTTATCGCAGGACGGGCGGGGGAGGGAGCTGTTTTTT. The chain has TRBV27 and TRBJ2-2, with TRBD2 matching 7 bases. This CDR3 is built from 16 residues. The germline gives CDR1 MNHEY, CDR2 SMNVEV (reference sequence). V trimming: 0 bases; J trimming: 9 bases; junction bases outside the gene matches: 10.

This chain uses TRBV7-3 with TRBJ2-2; perhaps D is TRBD1 or TRBD2 (5 bases each). V was clipped by 3 bases and J by 7 bases, with 9 bases between them. This CDR3 is built from 13 residues. Germline V lookup: CDR1 SGHTA, CDR2 FQGTGA. The CDR3 nucleotides are TGTGCCAGCAGCTTGGGGGTGAGCGGGGAGCTGTTTTTT. Translating gives CASSLGVSGELFF.

The V gene is TRBV6-5, the J gene TRBJ2-3; TRBD2 matches at 7 bases. Losses at the gene ends were 7 bases for V and 6 bases for J; bases not matched to a gene: 10. The CDR3 extends over 14 amino acids. Germline V lookup: CDR1 MNHEY, CDR2 SVGAGI. The CDR3 here is CASTSPTSADTQYF. CDR3 DNA: TGTGCCAGCACCTCCCCCACTAGCGCGGATACGCAGTATTTT.

The CDR3 sequence: CASTDRVQGPLHF. The CDR3, as DNA: TGTGCCTCGACGGACAGAGTTCAGGGACCCCTCCACTTT. J is TRBJ1-6 and V is TRBV30; D is possibly TRBD1 (6 bases). V lost 7 bases and J 12 bases, leaving 19 bases between the germline ends. Germline V gives CDR1 GTSNPN, CDR2 SVGIG (reference sequence). The CDR3 has 13 residues.

This clone was counted a few times. The chain recombines TRBV19 with TRBJ2-3; 10 bases align to TRBD2. Unmatched junction bases numbered 4, after V lost 4 bases and J lost 3 bases. Germline CDR1 reads LNHDA; CDR2 reads SQIVND (reference sequence). The CDR3 length is 15 residues. The CDR3 DNA sequence: TGTGCCAGTAGTAACCGACTAGCGGGTACAGATACGCAGTATTTT. It translates to CASSNRLAGTDTQYF.